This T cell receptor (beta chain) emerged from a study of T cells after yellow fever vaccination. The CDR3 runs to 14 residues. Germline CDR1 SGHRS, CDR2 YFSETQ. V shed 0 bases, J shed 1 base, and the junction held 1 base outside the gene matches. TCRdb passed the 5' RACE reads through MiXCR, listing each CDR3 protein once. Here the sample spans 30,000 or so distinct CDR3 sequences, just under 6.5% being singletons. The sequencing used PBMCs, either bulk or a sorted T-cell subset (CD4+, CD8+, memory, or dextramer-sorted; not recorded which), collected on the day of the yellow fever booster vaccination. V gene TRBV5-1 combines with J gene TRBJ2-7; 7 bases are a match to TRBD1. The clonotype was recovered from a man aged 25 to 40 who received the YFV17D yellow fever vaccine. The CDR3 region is CASSLDRGSYEQYF. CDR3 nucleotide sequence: TGCGCCAGCAGCTTGGACAGGGGATCCTACGAGCAGTACTTC.